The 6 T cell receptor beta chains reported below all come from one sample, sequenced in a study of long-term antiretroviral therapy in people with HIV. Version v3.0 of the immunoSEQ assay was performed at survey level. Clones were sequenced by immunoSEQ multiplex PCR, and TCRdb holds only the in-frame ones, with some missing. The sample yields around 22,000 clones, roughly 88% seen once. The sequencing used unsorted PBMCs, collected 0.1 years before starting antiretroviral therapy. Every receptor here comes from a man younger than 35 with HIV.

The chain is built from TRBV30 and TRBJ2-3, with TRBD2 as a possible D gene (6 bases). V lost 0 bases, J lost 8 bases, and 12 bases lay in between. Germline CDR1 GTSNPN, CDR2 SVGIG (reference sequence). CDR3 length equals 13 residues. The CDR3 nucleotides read TGTGCCTGGAGTGTACGGAGGGATGGTACGCAGTATTTT. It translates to CAWSVRRDGTQYF.

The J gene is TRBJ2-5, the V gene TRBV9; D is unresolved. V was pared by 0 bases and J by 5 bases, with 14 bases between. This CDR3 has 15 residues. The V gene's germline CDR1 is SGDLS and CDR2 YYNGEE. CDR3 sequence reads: CASSVEVDYGETQYF. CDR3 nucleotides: TGTGCCAGCAGCGTAGAAGTAGATTACGGGGAGACCCAGTACTTC.

The CDR3 reads CASSADGTVCYEQYF. CDR3 bases: TGTGCCAGCAGCGCAGACGGGACAGTTTGCTACGAGCAGTACTTC. This rearrangement joins TRBV21-1 to TRBJ2-7; the DNA was not used to check the table's D call, TRBD1. TRBV21-1 is annotated as a pseudogene. This CDR3 is 15 amino acids long.

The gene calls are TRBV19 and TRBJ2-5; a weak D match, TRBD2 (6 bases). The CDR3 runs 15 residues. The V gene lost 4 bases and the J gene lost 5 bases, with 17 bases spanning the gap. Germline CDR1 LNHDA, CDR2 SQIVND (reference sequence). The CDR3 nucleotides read TGTGCCAGTAGTAAGGTAGCCCGCGGGACGGAGACCCAGTACTTC. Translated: CASSKVARGTETQYF.

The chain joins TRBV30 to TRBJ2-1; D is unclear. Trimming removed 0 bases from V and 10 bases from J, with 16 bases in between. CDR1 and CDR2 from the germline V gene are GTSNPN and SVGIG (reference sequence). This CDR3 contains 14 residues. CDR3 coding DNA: TGTGCCTGGAGTGTAGTCGACGCCTGGCCAGAGCAGTTCTTC. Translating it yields CAWSVVDAWPEQFF.

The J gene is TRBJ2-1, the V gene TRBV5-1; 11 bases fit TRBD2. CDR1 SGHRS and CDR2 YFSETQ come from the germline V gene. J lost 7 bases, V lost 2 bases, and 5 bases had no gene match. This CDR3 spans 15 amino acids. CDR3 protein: CASSFGTSGFNEQFF. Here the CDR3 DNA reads TGCGCCAGCAGCTTTGGGACTAGCGGATTTAATGAGCAGTTCTTC.